This T cell receptor beta chain was captured in a study of T cell repertoires in cytomegalovirus infection. Overall study context: Shared public TCR beta signatures pointed to both CMV infection and a matching HLA type.

Remarks on this clonotype: Its antigen remains unknown.

Germline V gene data show CDR1 as SQVTM and CDR2 as ANQGSEA. Trimming took off 4 bases at V and 1 base at J, with 7 bases between the two ends. This CDR3 is built from 13 residues. General study results and limits: Cumulated frequencies of public TCR beta families served to identify carriers of CMV plus the relevant HLA. It was HLA-C-restricted CMV-specific TCR beta clonotypes that dominated the response ex vivo.

TCRdb reprocessed the reads via MiXCR and lists one record per CDR3 protein. Of 300,000 to 400,000 distinct CDR3 sequences listed, around 18% were seen once; the top ten hold approximately 10%. The receptor was isolated from a human donor in good health (CMV status not recorded). Some clones in this sample may be carry-over from other donors' samples. Material: PBMCs. The chain carries TRBV29-1 and TRBJ2-2; maybe TRBD2 (5 bases). In DNA form, the CDR3 reads TGCAGCGTTGGACGGGGGAACACCGGGGAGCTGTTTTTT. Amino acid sequence: CSVGRGNTGELFF.